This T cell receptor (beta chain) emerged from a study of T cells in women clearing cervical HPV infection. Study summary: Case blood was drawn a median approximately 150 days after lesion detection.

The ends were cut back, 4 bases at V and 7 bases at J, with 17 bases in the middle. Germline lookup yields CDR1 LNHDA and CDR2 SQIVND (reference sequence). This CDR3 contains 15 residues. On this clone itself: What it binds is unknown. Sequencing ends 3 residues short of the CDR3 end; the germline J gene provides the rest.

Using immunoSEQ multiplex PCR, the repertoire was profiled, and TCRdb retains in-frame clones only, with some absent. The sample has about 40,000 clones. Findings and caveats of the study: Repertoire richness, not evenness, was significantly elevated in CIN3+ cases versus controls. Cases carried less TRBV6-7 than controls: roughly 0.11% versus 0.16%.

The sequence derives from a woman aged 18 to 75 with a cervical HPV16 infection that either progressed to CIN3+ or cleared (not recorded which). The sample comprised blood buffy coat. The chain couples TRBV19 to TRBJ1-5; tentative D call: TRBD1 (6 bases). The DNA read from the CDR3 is TGTGCCAGTAGTACGGGCCCCCAGGGGAGCCAGCCC. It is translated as CASSTGPQGSQP. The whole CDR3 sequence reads CASSTGPQGSQPQHF.